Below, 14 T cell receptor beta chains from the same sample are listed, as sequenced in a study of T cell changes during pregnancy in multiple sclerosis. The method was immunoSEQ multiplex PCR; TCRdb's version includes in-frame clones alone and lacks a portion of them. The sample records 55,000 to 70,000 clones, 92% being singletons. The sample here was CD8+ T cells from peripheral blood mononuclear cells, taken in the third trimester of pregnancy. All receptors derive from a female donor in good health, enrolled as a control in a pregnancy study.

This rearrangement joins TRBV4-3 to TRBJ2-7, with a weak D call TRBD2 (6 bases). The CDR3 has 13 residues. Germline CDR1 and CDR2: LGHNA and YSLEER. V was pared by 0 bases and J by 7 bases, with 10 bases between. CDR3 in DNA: TGCGCCAGCAGCCAAGATTATGCGGGAGAGCAGTACTTC. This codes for CASSQDYAGEQYF.

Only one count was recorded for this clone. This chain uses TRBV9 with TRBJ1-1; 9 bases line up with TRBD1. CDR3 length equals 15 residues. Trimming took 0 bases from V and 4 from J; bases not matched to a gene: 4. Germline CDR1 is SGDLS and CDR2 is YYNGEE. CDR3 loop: CASSVAWTGATEAFF. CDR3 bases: TGTGCCAGCAGCGTAGCGTGGACAGGGGCCACTGAAGCTTTCTTT.

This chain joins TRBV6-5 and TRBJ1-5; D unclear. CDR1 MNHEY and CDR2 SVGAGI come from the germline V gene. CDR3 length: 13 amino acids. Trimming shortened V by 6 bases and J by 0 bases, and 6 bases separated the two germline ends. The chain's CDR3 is CASSGDSNQPQHF. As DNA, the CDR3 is TGTGCCAGCAGCGGTGATAGCAATCAGCCCCAGCATTTT.

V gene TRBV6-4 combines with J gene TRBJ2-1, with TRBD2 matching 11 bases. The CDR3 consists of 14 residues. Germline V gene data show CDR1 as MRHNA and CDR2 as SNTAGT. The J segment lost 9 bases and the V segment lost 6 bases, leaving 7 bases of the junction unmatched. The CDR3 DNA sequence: TGTGCCAGCAGGGAACTAGCGGGGGCGGGTGAGCAGTTCTTC. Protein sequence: CASRELAGAGEQFF.

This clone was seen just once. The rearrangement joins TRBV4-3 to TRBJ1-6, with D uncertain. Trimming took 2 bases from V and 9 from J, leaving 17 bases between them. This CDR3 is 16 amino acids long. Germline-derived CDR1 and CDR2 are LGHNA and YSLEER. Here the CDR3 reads CASSQPREGSGSPLHF. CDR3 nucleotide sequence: TGCGCCAGCAGCCAACCAAGGGAGGGTTCGGGTTCACCCCTCCACTTT.

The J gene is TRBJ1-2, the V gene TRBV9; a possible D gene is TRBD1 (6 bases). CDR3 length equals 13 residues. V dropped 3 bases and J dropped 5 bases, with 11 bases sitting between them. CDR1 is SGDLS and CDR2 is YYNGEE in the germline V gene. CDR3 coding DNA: TGTGCCAGCAGCGCCCAGACAGGATATGGCTACACCTTC. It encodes CASSAQTGYGYTF.

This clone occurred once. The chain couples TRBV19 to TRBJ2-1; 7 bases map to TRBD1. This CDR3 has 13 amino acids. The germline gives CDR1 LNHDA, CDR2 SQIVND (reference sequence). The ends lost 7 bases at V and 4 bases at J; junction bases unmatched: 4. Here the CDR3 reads CASTKTGYNEQFF. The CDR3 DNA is TGTGCCAGTACCAAGACAGGGTACAATGAGCAGTTCTTC.

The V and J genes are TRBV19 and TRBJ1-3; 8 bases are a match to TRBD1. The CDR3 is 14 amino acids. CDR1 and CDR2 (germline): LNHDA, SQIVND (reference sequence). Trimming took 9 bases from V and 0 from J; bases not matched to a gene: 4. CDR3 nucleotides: TGTGCCAGCGGACAGGGCGACTCTGGAAACACCATATATTTT. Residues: CASGQGDSGNTIYF.

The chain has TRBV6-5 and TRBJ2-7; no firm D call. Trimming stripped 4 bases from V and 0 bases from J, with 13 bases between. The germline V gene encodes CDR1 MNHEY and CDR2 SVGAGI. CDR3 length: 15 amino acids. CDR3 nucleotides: TGTGCCAGCAGTTCCAGCGTGGCGGACTCCTACGAGCAGTACTTC. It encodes CASSSSVADSYEQYF.

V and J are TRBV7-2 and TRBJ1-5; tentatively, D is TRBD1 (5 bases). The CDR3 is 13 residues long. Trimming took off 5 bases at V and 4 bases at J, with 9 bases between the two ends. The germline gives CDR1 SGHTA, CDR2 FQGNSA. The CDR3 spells CASSLRANQPQHF. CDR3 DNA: TGTGCCAGCAGCCTCAGGGCGAATCAGCCCCAGCATTTT.

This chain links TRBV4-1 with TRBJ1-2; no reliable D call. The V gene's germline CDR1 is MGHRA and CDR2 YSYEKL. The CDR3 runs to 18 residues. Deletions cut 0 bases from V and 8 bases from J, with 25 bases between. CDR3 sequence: CASSQDPTDSYQPLGYTF. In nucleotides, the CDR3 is TGCGCCAGCAGCCAAGATCCCACGGACTCTTACCAACCCCTGGGCTACACCTTC.

The CDR3 bases are TGCGCCAGCAGCCCACAGCATAACACCGGGGAGCTGTTTTTT. This sequence encodes CASSPQHNTGELFF. V usage is TRBV4-1 and J usage is TRBJ2-2; D is uncertain. V was cut by 4 bases and J by 2 bases, with 8 bases left in between. This CDR3 has 14 amino acids. From germline, CDR1 is MGHRA and CDR2 YSYEKL.

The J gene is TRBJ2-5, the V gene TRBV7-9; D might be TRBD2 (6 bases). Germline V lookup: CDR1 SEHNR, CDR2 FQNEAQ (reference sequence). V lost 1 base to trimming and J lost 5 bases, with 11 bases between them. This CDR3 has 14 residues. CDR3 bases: TGTGCCAGCAGCTTAGATCCGGAGGGGGAGACCCAGTACTTC. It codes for CASSLDPEGETQYF. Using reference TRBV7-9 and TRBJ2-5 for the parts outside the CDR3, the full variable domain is DTGVSQNPRHKITKRGQNVTFRCDPISEHNRLYWYRQTLGQGPEFLTYFQNEAQLEKSRLLSDRFSAERPKGSFSTLEIQRTEQGDSAMYLCASSLDPEGETQYFGPGTRLLVL.

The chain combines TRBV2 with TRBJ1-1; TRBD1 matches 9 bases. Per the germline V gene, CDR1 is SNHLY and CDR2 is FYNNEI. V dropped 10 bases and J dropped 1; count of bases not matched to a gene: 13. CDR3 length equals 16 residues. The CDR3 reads CATPTLGTGRNTEAFF. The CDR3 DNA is TGTGCCACCCCAACCCTCGGGACAGGGAGGAACACTGAAGCTTTCTTT.